Listed below are T cell receptor beta chains from one sample, sequenced in a study of T cell changes during pregnancy in multiple sclerosis. Assay: immunoSEQ multiplex PCR; the TCRdb copy retains only in-frame clones and omits some. The table has 26,000 or so clones, just over 90% seen once. Material: peripheral blood, obtained in the first trimester of pregnancy. Every receptor here comes from a female donor in good health, enrolled as a control in a pregnancy study. Each CDR3 is given with its conserved first and last residue. The D gene is left open where the match is weak.

>TRBV19|TRBJ1-1|-
CASSMDTRNTEAFF
TGTGCCAGTAGTATGGACACCAGGAACACTGAAGCTTTCTTT
>TRBV16|TRBJ1-2|-
CASSQSGQPGYGYTF
TGTGCCAGCAGCCAATCCGGACAGCCCGGCTATGGCTACACCTTC
>TRBV18|TRBJ2-6|-
CASSLGPGANVLTF
TGTGCCAGCTCACTGGGGCCTGGGGCCAACGTCCTGACTTTC
>TRBV5-5|TRBJ1-2|-
CASSSGFGRQRLNYGYTF
TGTGCCAGCAGCTCTGGTTTCGGGAGGCAAAGACTTAACTATGGCTACACCTTC
>TRBV15|TRBJ2-3|-
CATSRVLLAGSADTQYF
TGTGCCACCAGCAGAGTCCTTCTAGCTGGTTCCGCAGATACGCAGTATTTT
>TRBV4-3|TRBJ2-2|-
CASSQEPNLANTGELFF
TGCGCCAGCAGCCAAGAGCCGAATTTAGCGAACACCGGGGAGCTGTTTTTT
>TRBV6-1|TRBJ1-2|-
CASSDNPGDGYTF
TGTGCCAGCAGTGACAACCCCGGGGATGGCTACACCTTC
>TRBV13|TRBJ1-3|TRBD1
CASSWTGTGISGNTIYF
TGTGCCAGCAGCTGGACCGGGACAGGGATCTCTGGAAACACCATATATTTT
>TRBV18|TRBJ1-5|-
CASSPSQVNQPQHF
TGTGCCAGCTCACCTTCCCAGGTCAATCAGCCCCAGCATTTT
>TRBV2|TRBJ2-1|TRBD2
CASSDQRGQYNEQFF
TGTGCCAGCAGCGACCAGCGGGGGCAGTACAATGAGCAGTTCTTC
>TRBV14|TRBJ1-1|TRBD1
CASSQDRGRLNTEAFF
TGTGCCAGCAGCCAAGATAGGGGGCGGCTGAACACTGAAGCTTTCTTT
>TRBV5-6|TRBJ2-7|-
CASSLASGYEQYF
TGTGCCAGCAGCTTGGCCTCAGGGTACGAGCAGTACTTC
>TRBV7-9|TRBJ2-2|-
CASSLEPTGELFF
TGTGCCAGCAGCTTAGAGCCCACCGGGGAGCTGTTTTTT
>TRBV7-8|TRBJ2-3|TRBD2
CASSLDAGGGMNTQYF
TGTGCCAGCAGCTTAGATGCGGGGGGAGGGATGAATACGCAGTATTTT
>TRBV7-9|TRBJ1-1|-
CASSLVLDMNTEAFF
TGTGCCAGCAGCTTAGTTTTAGATATGAACACTGAAGCTTTCTTT
>TRBV5-1|TRBJ1-2|-
CASSLNMNYGYTF
TGCGCCAGCAGCTTGAACATGAACTATGGCTACACCTTC
>TRBV9|TRBJ2-3|-
CASSVGRGGRGDTQYF
TGTGCCAGCAGCGTAGGGAGAGGCGGTAGGGGTGATACGCAGTATTTT
>TRBV5-1|TRBJ1-2|TRBD1
CASSLGGQGNYGYTF
TGCGCCAGCAGCTTGGGGGGACAGGGAAACTATGGCTACACCTTC
>TRBV30|TRBJ2-7|TRBD2
CAWSVSGRSYF
TGTGCCTGGAGCGTTAGCGGGAGGTCTTACTTC
>TRBV19|TRBJ2-2|TRBD1
CASMGQVNTGELFF
TGTGCCAGTATGGGACAGGTGAACACCGGGGAGCTGTTTTTT
>TRBV10-3|TRBJ1-3|-
CAISVQGKGNTIYF
TGTGCCATCAGCGTTCAGGGGAAAGGAAACACCATATATTTT
>TRBV6-5|TRBJ1-2|TRBD1
CASSRDRAPYGYTF
TGTGCCAGCAGCCGGGACAGGGCCCCCTATGGCTACACCTTC
>TRBV7-2|TRBJ1-2|TRBD1
CASSRDRVRGYTF
TGTGCCAGCAGCAGGGACAGGGTGCGGGGCTACACCTTC
>TRBV5-6|TRBJ1-2|TRBD1
CASTFRDRVRGYTF
TGTGCCAGCACCTTTCGAGACAGGGTCAGGGGCTACACCTTC
>TRBV27|TRBJ2-3|-
CASSLLYTQYF
TGTGCCAGCAGTTTACTCTATACGCAGTATTTT
>TRBV12-5|TRBJ1-1|-
CASGLALQGSTEAFF
TGTGCTAGTGGTTTGGCGCTGCAGGGCAGTACTGAAGCTTTCTTT
>TRBV5-5|TRBJ1-1|-
CASSSQGLMNTEAFF
TGTGCCAGCAGCTCCCAGGGGTTGATGAACACTGAAGCTTTCTTT
>TRBV7-2|TRBJ2-2|TRBD2
CASSLGWTSVTGELFF
TGTGCCAGCAGCTTAGGGTGGACTAGCGTTACCGGGGAGCTGTTTTTT
>TRBV9|TRBJ1-2|TRBD1
CASSALVSQGGGYTF
TGTGCCAGCAGCGCACTTGTCTCACAGGGGGGAGGCTACACCTTC
>TRBV11-2|TRBJ2-1|TRBD2
CASSSGLAGGYEQFF
TGTGCCAGCAGCTCTGGACTAGCGGGAGGATATGAGCAGTTCTTC
>TRBV6-6|TRBJ2-7|-
CASSPRFSEQYF
TGTGCCAGCAGCCCCAGGTTTTCCGAGCAGTACTTC
>TRBV5-8|TRBJ2-7|-
CASSLPRHISNF
TGTGCCAGCAGCTTGCCCAGGCATATTTCGAACTTC
>TRBV6-5|TRBJ1-6|-
CASKPGDFNSPLHF
TGTGCCAGCAAGCCGGGAGACTTCAATTCACCCCTCCACTTT
>TRBV5-4|TRBJ2-1|TRBD2
CASSPRLAGGRNEQFF
TGTGCCAGCAGCCCAAGACTAGCGGGGGGAAGGAATGAGCAGTTCTTC
>TRBV11-2|TRBJ2-2|-
CASSLRQGLTGELFF
TGTGCCAGCAGCTTGCGCCAGGGGTTGACCGGGGAGCTGTTTTTT
>TRBV19|TRBJ2-7|-
CASSRAGDSYEQYF
TGTGCCAGTAGTAGGGCAGGGGACTCCTACGAGCAGTACTTC
>TRBV7-2|TRBJ1-4|-
CASSPRGGNEKLFF
TGTGCCAGCAGCCCACGGGGAGGTAATGAAAAACTGTTTTTT
>TRBV7-6|TRBJ1-1|-
CASSPSRGTEAFF
TGTGCCAGCAGCCCTAGCCGGGGAACTGAAGCTTTCTTT
>TRBV11-3|TRBJ1-1|TRBD1
CASSLEDRGNTEAFF
TGTGCCAGCAGCTTAGAGGACAGGGGGAACACTGAAGCTTTCTTT
>TRBV5-1|TRBJ2-1|-
CASSYNLANEQFF
TGCGCCAGCAGCTACAATCTAGCTAATGAGCAGTTCTTC
>TRBV7-2|TRBJ2-2|-
CASSLVQGDTGELFF
TGTGCCAGCAGCTTAGTCCAAGGGGACACCGGGGAGCTGTTTTTT
>TRBV6-5|TRBJ1-2|-
CASSPKGGAGGYTF
TGTGCCAGCAGCCCCAAGGGGGGGGCAGGGGGCTACACCTTC